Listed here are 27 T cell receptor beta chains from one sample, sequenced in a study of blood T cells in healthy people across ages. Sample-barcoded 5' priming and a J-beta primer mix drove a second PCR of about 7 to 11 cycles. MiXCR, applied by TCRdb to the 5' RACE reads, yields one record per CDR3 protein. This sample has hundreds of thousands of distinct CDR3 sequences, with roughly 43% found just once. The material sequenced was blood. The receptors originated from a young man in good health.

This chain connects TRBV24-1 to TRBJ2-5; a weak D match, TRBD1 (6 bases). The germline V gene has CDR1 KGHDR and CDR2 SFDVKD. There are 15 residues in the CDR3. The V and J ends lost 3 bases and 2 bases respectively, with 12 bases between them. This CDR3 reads CATSDPRDKQETQYF. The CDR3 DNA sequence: TGTGCCACCAGTGATCCCCGGGACAAACAAGAGACCCAGTACTTC.

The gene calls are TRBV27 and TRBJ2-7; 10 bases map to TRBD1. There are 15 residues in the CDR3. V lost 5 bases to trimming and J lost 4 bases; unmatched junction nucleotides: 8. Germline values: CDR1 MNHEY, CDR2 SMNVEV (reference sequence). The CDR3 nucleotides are TGTGCCAGCAGTCCCGTCGGGACAGGGGAGTACGAGCAGTACTTC. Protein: CASSPVGTGEYEQYF.

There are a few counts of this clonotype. The CDR3 DNA sequence: TGTGCCAGCTCACCACCCTGGAGTTGGGGCAATCAGCCCCAGCATTTT. This sequence encodes CASSPPWSWGNQPQHF. V gene TRBV18 combines with J gene TRBJ1-5; the D is unclear. Germline V gene sequence: CDR1 KGHSH, CDR2 LQKENI. V gave up 0 bases and J gave up 2 bases, with 11 bases separating them. The CDR3 contains 16 residues.

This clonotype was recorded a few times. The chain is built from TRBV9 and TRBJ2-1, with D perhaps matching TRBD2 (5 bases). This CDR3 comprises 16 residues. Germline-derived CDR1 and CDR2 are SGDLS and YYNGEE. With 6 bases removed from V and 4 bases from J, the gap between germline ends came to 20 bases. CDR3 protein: CASTPRRLLGYNEQFF. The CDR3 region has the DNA TGTGCCAGCACCCCGAGGAGGCTTCTGGGTTACAATGAGCAGTTCTTC.

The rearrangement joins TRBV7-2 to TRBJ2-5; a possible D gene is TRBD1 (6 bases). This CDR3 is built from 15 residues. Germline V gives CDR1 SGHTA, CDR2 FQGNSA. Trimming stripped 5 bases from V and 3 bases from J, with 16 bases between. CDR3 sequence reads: CASSRGGRKEETQYF. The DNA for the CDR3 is TGTGCCAGCAGCCGAGGGGGAAGAAAAGAAGAGACCCAGTACTTC.

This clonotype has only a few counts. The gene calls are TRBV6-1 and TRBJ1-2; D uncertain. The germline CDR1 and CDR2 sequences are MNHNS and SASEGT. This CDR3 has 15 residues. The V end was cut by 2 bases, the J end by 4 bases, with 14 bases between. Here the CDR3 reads CASSEWEGTGYGYTF. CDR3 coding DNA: TGTGCCAGCAGTGAATGGGAGGGAACGGGCTATGGCTACACCTTC.

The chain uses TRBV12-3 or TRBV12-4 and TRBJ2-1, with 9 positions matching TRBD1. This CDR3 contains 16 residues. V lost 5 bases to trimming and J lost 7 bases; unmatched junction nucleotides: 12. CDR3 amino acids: CASSHHRDRDWNEQFF. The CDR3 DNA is TGTGCCAGCAGTCACCACCGGGACAGGGATTGGAATGAGCAGTTCTTC.

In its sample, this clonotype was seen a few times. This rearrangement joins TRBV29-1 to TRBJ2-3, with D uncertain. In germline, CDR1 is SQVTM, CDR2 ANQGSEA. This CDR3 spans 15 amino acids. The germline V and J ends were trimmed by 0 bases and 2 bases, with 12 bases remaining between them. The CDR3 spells CSVEDRHTTTDTQYF. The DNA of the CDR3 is TGCAGCGTTGAAGATCGGCACACTACCACAGATACGCAGTATTTT.

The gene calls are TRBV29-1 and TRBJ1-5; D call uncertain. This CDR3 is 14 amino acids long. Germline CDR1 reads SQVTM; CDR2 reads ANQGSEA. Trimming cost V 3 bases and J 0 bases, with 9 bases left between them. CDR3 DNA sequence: TGCAGCGTTGATGGAGACGGTAGCAATCAGCCCCAGCATTTT. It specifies CSVDGDGSNQPQHF.

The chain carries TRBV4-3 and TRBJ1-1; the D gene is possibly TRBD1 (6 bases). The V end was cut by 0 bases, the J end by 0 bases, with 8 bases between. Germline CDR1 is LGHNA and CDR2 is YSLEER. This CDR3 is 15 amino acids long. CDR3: CASSQDQGLNTEAFF. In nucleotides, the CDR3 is TGCGCCAGCAGCCAAGATCAGGGGTTGAACACTGAAGCTTTCTTT.

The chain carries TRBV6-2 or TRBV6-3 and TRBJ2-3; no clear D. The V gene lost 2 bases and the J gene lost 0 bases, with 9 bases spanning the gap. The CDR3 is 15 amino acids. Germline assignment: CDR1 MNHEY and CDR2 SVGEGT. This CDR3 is CASSYEDGSTDTQYF. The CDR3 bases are TGTGCCAGCAGTTACGAGGACGGCAGCACAGATACGCAGTATTTT.

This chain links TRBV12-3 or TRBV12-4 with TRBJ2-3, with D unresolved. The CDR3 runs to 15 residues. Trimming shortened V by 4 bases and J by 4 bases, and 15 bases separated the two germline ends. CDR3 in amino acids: CASSSVDLVADTQYF. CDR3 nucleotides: TGTGCCAGCAGTTCCGTGGACCTCGTCGCAGATACGCAGTATTTT.

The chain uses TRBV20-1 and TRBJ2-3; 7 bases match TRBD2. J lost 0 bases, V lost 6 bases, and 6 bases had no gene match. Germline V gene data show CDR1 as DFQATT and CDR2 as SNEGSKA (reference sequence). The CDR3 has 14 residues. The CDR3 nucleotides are TGCAGTGCCCGGGACTACCATAGCACAGATACGCAGTATTTT. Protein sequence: CSARDYHSTDTQYF.

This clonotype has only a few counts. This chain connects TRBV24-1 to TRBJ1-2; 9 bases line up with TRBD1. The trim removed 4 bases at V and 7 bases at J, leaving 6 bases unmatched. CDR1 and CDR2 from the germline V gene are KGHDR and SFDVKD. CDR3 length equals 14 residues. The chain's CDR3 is CATSDRTGVAGYTF. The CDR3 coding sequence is TGTGCCACCAGTGACCGGACAGGGGTGGCTGGCTACACCTTC.

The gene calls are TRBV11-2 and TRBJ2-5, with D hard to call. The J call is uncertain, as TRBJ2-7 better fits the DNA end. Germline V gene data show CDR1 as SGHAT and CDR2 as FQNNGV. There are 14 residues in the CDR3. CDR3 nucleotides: TGTGCCAGCAGTCCCACAGATTTGGGTTACGAGCAGTACTTC. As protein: CASSPTDLGYEQYF.

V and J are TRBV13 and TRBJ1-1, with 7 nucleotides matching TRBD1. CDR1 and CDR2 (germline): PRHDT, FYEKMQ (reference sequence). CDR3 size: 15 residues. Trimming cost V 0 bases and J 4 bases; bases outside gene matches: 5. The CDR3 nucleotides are TGTGCCAGCAGCTTAGGGGAGGCAGGGGGCACTGAAGCTTTCTTT. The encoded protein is CASSLGEAGGTEAFF.

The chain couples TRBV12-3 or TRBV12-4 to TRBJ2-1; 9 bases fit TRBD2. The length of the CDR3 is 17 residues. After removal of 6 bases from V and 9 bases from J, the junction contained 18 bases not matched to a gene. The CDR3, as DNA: TGTGCCAGCAGCCGTCTGGGAGCGGGGGGCCGCTCTACTGAGCAGTTCTTC. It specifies CASSRLGAGGRSTEQFF.

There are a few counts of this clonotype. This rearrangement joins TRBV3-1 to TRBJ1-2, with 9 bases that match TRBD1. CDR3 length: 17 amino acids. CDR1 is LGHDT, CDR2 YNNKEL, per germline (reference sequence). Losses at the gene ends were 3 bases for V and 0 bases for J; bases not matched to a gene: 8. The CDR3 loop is CASSQPGQGVSNYGYTF. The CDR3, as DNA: TGTGCCAGCAGCCAGCCGGGACAGGGCGTCTCTAACTATGGCTACACCTTC.

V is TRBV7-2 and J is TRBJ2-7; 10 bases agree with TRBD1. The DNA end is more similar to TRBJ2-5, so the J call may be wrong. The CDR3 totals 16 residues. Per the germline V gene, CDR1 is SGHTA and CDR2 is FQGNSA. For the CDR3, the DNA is TGTGCCAGCAGTCACAGCCGGGACAGGGGATTTGAGACCCAGTACTTC. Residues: CASSHSRDRGFETQYF.

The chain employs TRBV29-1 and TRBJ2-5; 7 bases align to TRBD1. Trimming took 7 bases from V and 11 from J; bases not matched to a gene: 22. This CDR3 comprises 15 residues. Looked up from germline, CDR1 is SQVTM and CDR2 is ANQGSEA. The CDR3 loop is CSALMDRILPGEQYF. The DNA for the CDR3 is TGCAGCGCCCTGATGGACAGGATCCTCCCCGGAGAGCAGTACTTC.

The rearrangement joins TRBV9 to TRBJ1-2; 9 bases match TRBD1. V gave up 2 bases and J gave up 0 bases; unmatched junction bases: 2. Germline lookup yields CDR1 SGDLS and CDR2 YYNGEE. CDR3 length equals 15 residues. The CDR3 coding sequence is TGTGCCAGCAGCGTTGGACAGGGGACTAACTATGGCTACACCTTC. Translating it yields CASSVGQGTNYGYTF. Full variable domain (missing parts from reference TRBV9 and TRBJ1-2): DSGVTQTPKHLITATGQRVTLRCSPRSGDLSVYWYQQSLDQGLQFLIQYYNGEERAKGNILERFSAQQFPDLHSELNLSSLELGDSALYFCASSVGQGTNYGYTFGSGTRLTVV.

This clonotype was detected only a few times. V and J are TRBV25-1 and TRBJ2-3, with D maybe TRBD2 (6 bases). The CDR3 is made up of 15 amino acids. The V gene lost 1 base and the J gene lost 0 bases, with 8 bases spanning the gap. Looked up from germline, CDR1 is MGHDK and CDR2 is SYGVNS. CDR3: CASSEWGESTDTQYF. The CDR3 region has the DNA TGTGCCAGCAGTGAATGGGGGGAGAGCACAGATACGCAGTATTTT.

CDR3 protein: CASGGSTEAFF. The CDR3 DNA reads as TGTGCCAGTGGAGGAAGCACTGAAGCTTTCTTT. The chain has TRBV28 and TRBJ1-1; no reliable D call. CDR1 MDHEN and CDR2 SYDVKM come from the germline V gene. This CDR3 is built from 11 residues. V was clipped by 9 bases and J by 4 bases, with 9 bases between them.

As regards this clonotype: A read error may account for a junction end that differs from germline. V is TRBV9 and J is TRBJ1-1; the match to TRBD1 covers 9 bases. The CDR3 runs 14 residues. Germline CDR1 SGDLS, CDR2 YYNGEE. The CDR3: CASSRTGVNTEAFF. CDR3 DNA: TGTGCCAGCAGTAGGACAGGGGTGAACACTGAGGCTTTCTTT.

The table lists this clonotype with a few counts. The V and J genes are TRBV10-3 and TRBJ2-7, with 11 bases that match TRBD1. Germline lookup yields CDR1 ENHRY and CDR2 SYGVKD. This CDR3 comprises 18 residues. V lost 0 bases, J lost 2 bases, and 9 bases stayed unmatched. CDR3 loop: CAISESDRGHTITYEQYF. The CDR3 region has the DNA TGTGCCATCAGTGAGTCGGACAGGGGGCACACGATTACCTACGAGCAGTACTTC.

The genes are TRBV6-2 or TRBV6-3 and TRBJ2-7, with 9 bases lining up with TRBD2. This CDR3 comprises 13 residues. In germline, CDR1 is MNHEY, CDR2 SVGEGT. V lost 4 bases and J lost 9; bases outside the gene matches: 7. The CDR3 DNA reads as TGTGCCAGCAGTTTAGCGGGGGCTACGTGGCAGTACTTC. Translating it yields CASSLAGATWQYF.

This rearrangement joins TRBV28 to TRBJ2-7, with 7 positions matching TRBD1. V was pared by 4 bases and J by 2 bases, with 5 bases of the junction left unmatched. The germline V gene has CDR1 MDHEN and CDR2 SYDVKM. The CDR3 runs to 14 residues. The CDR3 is CASSWDSTAYEQYF. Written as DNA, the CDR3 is TGTGCCAGCAGTTGGGACAGTACCGCCTACGAGCAGTACTTC.